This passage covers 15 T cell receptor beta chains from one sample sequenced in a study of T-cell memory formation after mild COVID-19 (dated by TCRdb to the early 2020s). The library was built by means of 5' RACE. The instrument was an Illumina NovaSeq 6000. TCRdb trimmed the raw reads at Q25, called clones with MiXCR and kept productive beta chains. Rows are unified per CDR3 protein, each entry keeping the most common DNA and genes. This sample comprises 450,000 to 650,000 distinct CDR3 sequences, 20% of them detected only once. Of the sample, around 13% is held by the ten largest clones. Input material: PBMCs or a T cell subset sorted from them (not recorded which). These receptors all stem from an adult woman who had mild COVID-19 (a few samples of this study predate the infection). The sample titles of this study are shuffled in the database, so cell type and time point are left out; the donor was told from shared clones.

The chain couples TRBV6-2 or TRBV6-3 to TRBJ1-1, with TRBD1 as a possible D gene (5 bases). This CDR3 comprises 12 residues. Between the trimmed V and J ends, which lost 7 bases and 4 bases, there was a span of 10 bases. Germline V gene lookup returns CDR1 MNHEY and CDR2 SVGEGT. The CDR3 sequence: CASKEGRTEAFF. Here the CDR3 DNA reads TGTGCCAGCAAAGAGGGGCGCACTGAAGCTTTCTTT.

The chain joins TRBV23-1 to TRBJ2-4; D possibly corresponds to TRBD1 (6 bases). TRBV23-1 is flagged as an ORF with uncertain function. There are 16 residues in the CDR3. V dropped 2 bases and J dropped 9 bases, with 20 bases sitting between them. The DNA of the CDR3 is TGCGCCAGCAGTCAAAACAGGGACCCGGGTAGTGGCATTCAGTACTTC. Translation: CASSQNRDPGSGIQYF.

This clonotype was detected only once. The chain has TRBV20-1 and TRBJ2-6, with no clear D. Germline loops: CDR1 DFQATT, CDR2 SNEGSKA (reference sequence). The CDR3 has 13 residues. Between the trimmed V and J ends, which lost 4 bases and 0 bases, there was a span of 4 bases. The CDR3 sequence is CSAKISGANVLTF. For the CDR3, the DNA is TGCAGTGCTAAAATCTCTGGGGCCAACGTCCTGACTTTC.

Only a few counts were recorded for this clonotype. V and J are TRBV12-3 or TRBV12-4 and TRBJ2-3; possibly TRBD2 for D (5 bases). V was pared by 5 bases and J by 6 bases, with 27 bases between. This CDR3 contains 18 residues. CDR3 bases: TGTGCCAGCAGTCCCGGACCTTCTAGCACAGATACGGGGGATACGCAGTATTTT. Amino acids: CASSPGPSSTDTGDTQYF.

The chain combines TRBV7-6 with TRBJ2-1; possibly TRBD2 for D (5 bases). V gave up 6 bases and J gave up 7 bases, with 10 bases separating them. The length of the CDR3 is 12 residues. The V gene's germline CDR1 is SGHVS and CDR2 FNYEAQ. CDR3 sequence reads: CASSLRVNEQFF. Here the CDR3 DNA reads TGTGCCAGCAGTCTGCGGGTGAATGAGCAGTTCTTC.

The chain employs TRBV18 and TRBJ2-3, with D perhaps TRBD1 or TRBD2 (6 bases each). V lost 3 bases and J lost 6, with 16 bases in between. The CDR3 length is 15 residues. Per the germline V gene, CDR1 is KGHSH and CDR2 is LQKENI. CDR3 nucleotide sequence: TGTGCCAGCTCACCTCGAGAGGGGGGAACGGATACGCAGTATTTT. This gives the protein CASSPREGGTDTQYF.

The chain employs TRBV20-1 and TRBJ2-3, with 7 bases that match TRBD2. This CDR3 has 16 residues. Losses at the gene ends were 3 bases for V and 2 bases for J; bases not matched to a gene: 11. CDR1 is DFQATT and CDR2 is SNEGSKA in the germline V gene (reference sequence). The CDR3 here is CSASPGTSEPTDTQYF. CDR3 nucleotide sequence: TGCAGTGCTAGCCCCGGCACTAGCGAACCCACAGATACGCAGTATTTT.

The CDR3 spells CSVVKGGTYNEQFF. In nucleotides, the CDR3 is TGCAGCGTTGTTAAAGGGGGCACCTACAATGAGCAGTTCTTC. This chain links TRBV29-1 with TRBJ2-1; 7 positions match TRBD1. J gave up 2 bases and V 4 bases, and 5 bases lay outside the gene matches. The CDR3 is 14 residues long. Germline CDR1 and CDR2: SQVTM and ANQGSEA.

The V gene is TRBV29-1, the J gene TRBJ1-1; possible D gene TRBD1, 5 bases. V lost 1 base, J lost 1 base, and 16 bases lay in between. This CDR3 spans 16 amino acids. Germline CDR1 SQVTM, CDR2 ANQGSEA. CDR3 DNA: TGCAGCGTTGAAGGCATCGTGGGGACTGAGAACACTGAAGCTTTCTTT. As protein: CSVEGIVGTENTEAFF.

CDR3 loop: CATSRPGQGNEKLFF. The CDR3 DNA reads TGTGCCACCAGCAGACCGGGACAGGGGAATGAAAAACTGTTTTTT. The V gene is TRBV15, the J gene TRBJ1-4, with TRBD1 matching 10 bases. Germline assignment: CDR1 LNHNV and CDR2 YYDKDF (reference sequence). The ends lost 2 bases at V and 5 bases at J; junction bases unmatched: 2. This CDR3 region has 15 residues.

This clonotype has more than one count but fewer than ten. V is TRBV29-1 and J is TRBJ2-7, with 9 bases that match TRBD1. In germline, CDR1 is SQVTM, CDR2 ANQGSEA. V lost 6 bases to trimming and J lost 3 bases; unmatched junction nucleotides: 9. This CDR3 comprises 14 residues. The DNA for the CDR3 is TGCAGCGTGACCGGGACAGGGATCTTCTACGAGCAGTACTTC. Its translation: CSVTGTGIFYEQYF.

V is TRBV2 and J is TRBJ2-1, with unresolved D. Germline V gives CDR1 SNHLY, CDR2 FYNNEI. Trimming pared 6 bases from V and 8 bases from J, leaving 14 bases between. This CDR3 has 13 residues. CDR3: CASRLNQADEQFF. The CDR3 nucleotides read TGTGCCAGCAGGCTCAATCAGGCGGATGAGCAGTTCTTC.

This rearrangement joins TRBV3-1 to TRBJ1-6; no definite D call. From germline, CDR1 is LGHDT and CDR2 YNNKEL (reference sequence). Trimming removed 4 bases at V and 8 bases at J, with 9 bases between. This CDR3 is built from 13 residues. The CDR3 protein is CASSPVNYSPLHF. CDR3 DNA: TGTGCCAGCAGCCCCGTAAATTATTCACCCCTCCACTTT.

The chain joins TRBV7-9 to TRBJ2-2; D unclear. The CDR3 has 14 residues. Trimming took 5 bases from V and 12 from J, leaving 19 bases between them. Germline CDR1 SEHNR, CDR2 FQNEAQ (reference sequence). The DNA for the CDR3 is TGTGCCAGCAGCCTCGAGACAACACCGGGCCAGCTGTTTTTT. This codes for CASSLETTPGQLFF.

The CDR3 nucleotides are TGTGCCATCAGTGAGGGGCAGACGATCACAGATACGCAGTATTTT. This gives the protein CAISEGQTITDTQYF. The gene calls are TRBV10-3 and TRBJ2-3; D remains ambiguous. The V and J ends lost 2 bases and 2 bases respectively, with 11 bases between them. CDR3 length: 15 amino acids. Germline CDR1 and CDR2: ENHRY and SYGVKD.